This TCR beta chain was sequenced during a study of T cell responses to AZD1222 COVID-19 vaccine. Whole-study results and caveats: It was only after the peak T cell response that any repertoires were sampled. Regions 160-218 and 743-854 held dominance among vaccine-associated CD4 TCRs, which spanned spike. Donors were largely white British and mainly female; clonal diversity was possibly underestimated.

The V segment lost 4 bases and the J segment 7 bases; nucleotides outside the gene matches: 9. This CDR3 has 13 amino acids. CDR1 and CDR2 from the germline V gene are SQVTM and ANQGSEA. Details on this clone: As yet, its antigen is unknown.

The assay was immunoSEQ multiplex PCR, and TCRdb's table has in-frame clones only and misses some. The profile shows 80,000 to 100,000 clones, more than 80% of them singletons. The sequencing here drew on peripheral blood, taken 28 days after the second AZD1222 dose. This sequence originates from an adult who received the AZD1222 COVID-19 vaccine. This chain links TRBV29-1 with TRBJ1-1; 7 nucleotides agree with TRBD1. Here the CDR3 DNA reads TGCAGCGTTGTTAGGCAGGGGGTCGGTGAAGCTTTCTTT. It is translated as CSVVRQGVGEAFF.